Listed here are 21 T cell receptor beta chains from one sample, sequenced in a study of identical twins. TCRdb independently ran MiXCR on the 5' RACE reads; one entry per CDR3 protein. Seen here are just under 650,000 distinct CDR3 sequences, roughly 6.6% observed once, and the top ten hold 1.6%. In addition, the sample was reused for a study of yellow fever vaccine responses in identical twins.

Sequenced material: PBMCs. The receptors shown here come from a woman aged 18-30 years in good health.

The sample holds many counts of this clonotype. CDR3 loop: CASSQDASKTQYF. The DNA of the CDR3 is TGCGCCAGCAGCCAAGATGCATCGAAGACCCAGTACTTC. The rearrangement links TRBV4-1 to TRBJ2-5; D unresolved. The germline V gene has CDR1 MGHRA and CDR2 YSYEKL. CDR3 length: 13 residues. The V gene lost 0 bases and the J gene lost 6 bases, with 8 bases spanning the gap.

This clonotype was seen repeatedly, ten times or more. This chain joins TRBV7-8 and TRBJ2-5; TRBD2 matches 8 bases. With V trimmed by 2 bases and J by 1 base, 6 bases remained unmatched. Germline-derived CDR1 and CDR2 are SGHVS and FQNEAQ. This CDR3 comprises 16 residues. The CDR3 sequence: CASSLYLSGGQETQYF. In DNA form, the CDR3 reads TGTGCCAGCAGCTTATATCTGAGCGGGGGCCAAGAGACCCAGTACTTC.

This clonotype has only a few counts. The V and J genes are TRBV18 and TRBJ1-1; D possibly corresponds to TRBD1 (6 bases). This CDR3 is built from 14 residues. The V and J ends lost 6 bases and 5 bases respectively, with 16 bases between them. Germline assignment: CDR1 KGHSH and CDR2 LQKENI. The CDR3 loop reads CASSPAGGGTEAFF. CDR3 nucleotides: TGTGCCAGCTCTCCCGCGGGGGGCGGAACTGAAGCTTTCTTT.

This clonotype occurred many times. The J gene is TRBJ2-7, the V gene TRBV14, with TRBD1 matching 9 bases. CDR1 and CDR2 (germline): SGHDN, FVKESK. The CDR3 loop spans 16 amino acids. The junction had 8 bases not matched to a gene; V was cut back by 4 bases and J by 1 base. The DNA for the CDR3 is TGTGCCAGCAGCCCCGGGGACAGGGTGGGATCCTACGAGCAGTACGTC. Translation: CASSPGDRVGSYEQYV.

V is TRBV20-1 and J is TRBJ2-1; D is possibly TRBD2 (6 bases). The V and J ends lost 6 bases and 4 bases respectively, with 25 bases between them. Germline lookup yields CDR1 DFQATT and CDR2 SNEGSKA (reference sequence). The CDR3 extends over 17 amino acids. The CDR3 region is CSATPGILSGLYNEQFF. CDR3 sequence (DNA): TGCAGTGCAACCCCGGGGATTCTAAGCGGGTTATACAATGAGCAGTTCTTC.

In this sample, this clonotype turned up once. Germline is not matched at one junction end, which may reflect a read error. CDR3 sequence (DNA): TGTGCCAGCAGCCGGACAGGGGGAAATCAGCCCAAGCATTTT. This codes for CASSRTGGNQPKHF. The rearrangement links TRBV12-3 or TRBV12-4 to TRBJ1-5, with 10 bases fitting TRBD1. The length of the CDR3 is 14 residues.

The V call is TRBV19, the J call TRBJ1-2, with unresolved D. Germline CDR1 is LNHDA and CDR2 is SQIVND (reference sequence). The CDR3 has 13 residues. The V and J ends lost 0 bases and 9 bases respectively, with 11 bases between them. CDR3 in amino acids: CASSIEGGPRYTF. The CDR3 bases are TGTGCCAGTAGTATAGAAGGAGGGCCGCGCTACACCTTC.

This clonotype was observed a few times. This chain connects TRBV6-1 to TRBJ2-3, with D unclear. Germline CDR1 is MNHNS and CDR2 is SASEGT. The CDR3 covers 11 residues. Trimming took off 3 bases at V and 9 bases at J, with 7 bases between the two ends. The DNA of the CDR3 is TGTGCCAGCAGTGACTCCCTGACGCAGTATTTT. This sequence encodes CASSDSLTQYF.

This clonotype was found a few times. The chain couples TRBV6-1 to TRBJ2-2; 7 bases are shared with TRBD2. This CDR3 has 14 residues. Germline V CDR1 and CDR2: MNHNS, SASEGT. V lost 8 bases, J lost 5 bases, and 8 bases stayed unmatched. The CDR3 nucleotides are TGTGCCAGCGGGGGGGGGGTACGAACCGGGGAGCTGTTTTTT. Amino acids: CASGGGVRTGELFF.

The rearrangement uses TRBV5-1 and TRBJ2-2, with D possibly TRBD2 on 6 matching bases. The germline V gene has CDR1 SGHRS and CDR2 YFSETQ. The V end was cut by 3 bases, the J end by 4 bases, with 10 bases between. The CDR3 covers 14 residues. CDR3 bases: TGCGCCAGCAGCTCCGGGACTCTCACCGGGGAGCTGTTTTTT. Its translation is CASSSGTLTGELFF.

This clonotype occurred many times. The chain couples TRBV7-9 to TRBJ2-1; either TRBD1 or TRBD2 may fit D (5 bases each). The CDR3 runs to 14 residues. Trimming removed 5 bases at V and 5 bases at J, with 13 bases between. Germline lookup yields CDR1 SEHNR and CDR2 FQNEAQ (reference sequence). The CDR3 sequence is CASSGRVGDNEQFF. Written as DNA, the CDR3 is TGTGCCAGCAGCGGCAGGGTGGGGGACAATGAGCAGTTCTTC.

V usage is TRBV12-3 or TRBV12-4 and J usage is TRBJ2-1; 9 bases are a match to TRBD2. The CDR3 runs to 15 residues. J gave up 5 bases and V 8 bases, and 10 bases lay outside the gene matches. CDR3: CASCSEGGGDNEQFF. The CDR3, as DNA: TGTGCCAGCTGCTCAGAGGGCGGGGGGGACAATGAGCAGTTCTTC.

This clonotype was detected many times. The V call is TRBV2, the J call TRBJ2-7; D is unresolved. V was clipped by 8 bases and J by 7 bases, with 15 bases between them. Germline-derived CDR1 and CDR2 are SNHLY and FYNNEI. This CDR3 is 12 amino acids long. This CDR3 reads CASRQVPEEQYF. The CDR3, as DNA: TGTGCCAGCCGGCAGGTACCAGAGGAGCAGTACTTC. Together with reference TRBV2 and TRBJ2-7, the CDR3 gives the full variable domain: EPEVTQTPSHQVTQMGQEVILRCVPISNHLYFYWYRQILGQKVEFLVSFYNNEISEKSEIFDDQFSVERPDGSNFTLKIRSTKLEDSAMYFCASRQVPEEQYFGPGTRLTVT.

This clonotype was seen only a few times. This chain links TRBV20-1 with TRBJ1-1; D is possibly TRBD1 (5 bases). Germline V gene sequence: CDR1 DFQATT, CDR2 SNEGSKA (reference sequence). The CDR3 is 16 amino acids. V was pared by 1 base and J by 4 bases, with 19 bases between. CDR3 DNA sequence: TGCAGTGCTAGAGTCGTGGGTCAGGGTAGCGGCACTGAAGCTTTCTTT. It encodes CSARVVGQGSGTEAFF.

The gene calls are TRBV24-1 and TRBJ2-3; the D call may be TRBD1 or TRBD2 (6 bases each). V was shortened by 9 bases and J by 0 bases, with 9 bases between the two germline ends. The germline CDR1 and CDR2 sequences are KGHDR and SFDVKD. The CDR3 is made up of 13 amino acids. The CDR3, as DNA: TGTGCCACCGGAGGGGGAAGCACAGATACGCAGTATTTT. Translation: CATGGGSTDTQYF.

This clonotype appeared a few times. The chain combines TRBV12-3 or TRBV12-4 with TRBJ2-7; 8 nucleotides line up with TRBD1. Losses at the gene ends were 6 bases for V and 4 bases for J; bases not matched to a gene: 14. This CDR3 has 16 amino acids. The CDR3 DNA sequence: TGTGCCAGCAGCCCCCATGAGACCGGGACAGGATACGAGCAGTACTTC. This gives the protein CASSPHETGTGYEQYF.

Only a few counts were recorded for this clonotype. The chain uses TRBV20-1 and TRBJ2-1, with D perhaps matching TRBD2 (5 bases). Germline lookup yields CDR1 DFQATT and CDR2 SNEGSKA (reference sequence). The CDR3 contains 15 residues. Trimming shortened V by 0 bases and J by 3 bases, and 12 bases separated the two germline ends. This CDR3 reads CSARDSKRSYNEQFF. The DNA for the CDR3 is TGCAGTGCTAGAGATAGCAAGCGGAGCTACAATGAGCAGTTCTTC.

In this sample, this clonotype turned up many times. The V gene is TRBV7-2, the J gene TRBJ2-2; the D is unclear. V lost 5 bases, J lost 5 bases, and 12 bases lay in between. Germline V gene lookup returns CDR1 SGHTA and CDR2 FQGNSA. The CDR3 sequence is 14 residues long. CDR3 loop: CASSRTPPTGELFF. Here the CDR3 DNA reads TGTGCCAGCAGCCGGACCCCCCCAACCGGGGAGCTGTTTTTT.

This clonotype was counted ten times or more. V is TRBV5-1 and J is TRBJ2-1; 8 nucleotides align to TRBD1. Germline trimming cut 4 bases from V and 6 bases from J; bases unmatched to any gene: 6. From germline, CDR1 is SGHRS and CDR2 YFSETQ. The CDR3 consists of 14 residues. The DNA of the CDR3 is TGCGCCAGCAGCCTACCGACAGGGGTCAATGAGCAGTTCTTC. Translated: CASSLPTGVNEQFF.

The table lists this clonotype with many counts. The chain is built from TRBV29-1 and TRBJ2-1, with 8 bases that match TRBD2. The CDR3 is made up of 13 amino acids. J lost 9 bases, V lost 8 bases, and 12 bases had no gene match. Per germline, CDR1 SQVTM and CDR2 ANQGSEA. The CDR3 sequence: CSPVAGTRGEQFF. CDR3 nucleotide sequence: TGCAGCCCGGTAGCGGGAACCCGGGGTGAGCAGTTCTTC.

This clonotype has more than one count but fewer than ten. The CDR3 DNA follows: TGCGCCAGCAGTGAGTCGATTGGTTCGGGAGGGCCATTTGTGTCGTCGGAGACCCAGTACTTC. Translation: CASSESIGSGGPFVSSETQYF. The chain employs TRBV10-1 and TRBJ2-5; 8 bases are shared with TRBD2. The germline V gene has CDR1 WNHNN and CDR2 SYGVQD (reference sequence). This CDR3 is built from 21 residues. The V and J ends lost 0 bases and 5 bases, in that order; junction bases with no gene match: 23.